This is a list of T cell receptor beta chains from one sample in a study of shared clonotypes between healthy human individuals. Here immunoSEQ multiplex PCR was the method, and the copy in TCRdb shows in-frame clones only, minus some. The table includes more than 2 million clones, approximately 96% detected once. Sequencing was carried out using naive CD4+ T cells sorted from blood. The receptors were sampled from a man aged 18 to 29 in good health. CDR3s leave out the opening cysteine and the closing phenylalanine or tryptophan.

TRBV19 ASSPQGKGLSRGYT
TRBV9 ASSPGRGSYSYEQY
TRBV30 AWSPSFSDGYT
TRBV27 ASRRDLSSGANVLT
TRBV11-2 ASSLGTGWNTEAF
TRBV6-5 ASSYSSGTVHNEQF
TRBV6-6 ASSYNDGTVPLH
TRBV5-1 ASSLGRVGTGELF
TRBV6-5 ASSSGLAGAAQY
TRBV11-2 ASSLRGDPSTDTQY
TRBV11-2 ASSPGGSQPQH
TRBV30 AWSVSRVGDGYT
TRBV6-6 ASRPGPDYGYT
TRBV4-2 ASSQEDGRIYGYT
TRBV2 ASRGTGPPLH
TRBV7-2 ASSLELAGAETQY
TRBV18 ASSPTGGAGYQAF
TRBV7-9 ASSETTSLPY
TRBV5-1 ASSPGGDRNSPLH
TRBV7-9 ASSAGLRGTEKLF
TRBV2 ASSELPRETMGGYT
TRBV2 ASSAGTERGYGYT
TRBV7-2 ASSATVYGYT
TRBV28 ASSLILYGYT
TRBV6-5 ASSYLSRGNYEQY
TRBV5-1 ASKVGENTEAF
TRBV9 ASSVNPQGTGNTIY
TRBV27 ASSSHPGQSTDTQY
TRBV7-9 ASSFRTGPEEAF
TRBV6-5 ASSPGLASSNEQY
TRBV18 ASSQMGQTQETQY
TRBV2 ASSEVGRGGNQPQH
TRBV5-1 ASSENTGELF
TRBV18 ASSPLEKLF
TRBV9 ASSVGGLAGEGEQF
TRBV19 ACSDRSYEQY
TRBV28 ASSRAGVLRGYT
TRBV25-1 ASRKGGSGNTIY
TRBV6-1 ASSEGTMGKLF
TRBV19 ASSMGPTGELF
TRBV2 ASSPRLAVDEQF
TRBV30 AWSSGPNNQPQH
TRBV7-9 ASSLKGGSSPLH
TRBV30 AWSTRYGPHESQH
TRBV5-1 ASSLSLPASGYT
TRBV10-3 AISEGLSPQH
TRBV11-2 ASSGGTSYEQY
TRBV6-5 ASSFDRVGTGELF
TRBV6-5 ASSTTGNNSPLH
TRBV30 AWGTPYEQY
TRBV28 ASSVQGSGANVLT
TRBV6-5 ASSRDRTAYYEQY
TRBV27 ASSSLAGVAYEQY
TRBV19 ASSIGPNQPQH
TRBV6-1 ASSEAGLDYT
TRBV5-1 ASMTGENTGELF
TRBV6-1 ASSDLKALHGYT
TRBV19 ASSISQGYEQY
TRBV4-2 ASSQGGADTEAF
TRBV6-5 ASRTGVVRGTIY